This TCR beta chain appears in the sequencing data of a study of shared clonotypes between healthy human individuals. Overall study context: Researchers assigned three CD4 naive, three CD4 memory, two CD8 naive and one CD8 memory plate to each donor. Regarding the study as a whole: Owing to a small donor count, the genetic and exposure-history diversity represented was limited.

On this clone: Its matching antigen is unknown.

CD4+ cells yielded CD45RA+ naive and CD45RA-negative memory subsets. Sorted-subset replicate PCR reactions were performed with about 200 ng DNA, corresponding to about 30,000 T cell genomes. Data came from immunoSEQ multiplex PCR; TCRdb stores just in-frame clones and leaves some out. The data contain around 2.3 million clones, nearly 97% of them singletons. Sequenced: naive CD4+ T cells sorted from blood. The subset denotes: CD45RA+ positively selected. The clonotype comes from a man aged 18-30 years in good health.

The CDR3 loop is CASSPGLSAASSYNEQFF. CDR3 nucleotides: TGTGCCAGCAGCCCGGGACTGTCTGCAGCGAGCTCCTACAATGAGCAGTTCTTC. V is TRBV6-4 and J is TRBJ2-1; D possibly corresponds to TRBD2 (6 bases). CDR3 length: 18 amino acids. V was pared by 6 bases and J by 0 bases, with 21 bases between. From germline, CDR1 is MRHNA and CDR2 SNTAGT.